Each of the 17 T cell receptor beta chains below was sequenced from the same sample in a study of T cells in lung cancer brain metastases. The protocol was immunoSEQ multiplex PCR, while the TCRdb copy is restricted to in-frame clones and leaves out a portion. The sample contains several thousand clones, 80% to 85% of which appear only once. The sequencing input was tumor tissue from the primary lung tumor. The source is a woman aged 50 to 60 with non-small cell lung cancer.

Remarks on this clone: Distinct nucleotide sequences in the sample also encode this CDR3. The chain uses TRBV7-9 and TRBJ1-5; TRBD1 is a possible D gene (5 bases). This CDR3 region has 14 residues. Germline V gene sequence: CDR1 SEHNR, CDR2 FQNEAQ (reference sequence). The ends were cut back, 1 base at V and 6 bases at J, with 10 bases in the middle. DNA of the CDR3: TGTGCCAGCAGCTTAGGGGGGGAAGGTCAGCCCCAGCATTTT. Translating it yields CASSLGGEGQPQHF.

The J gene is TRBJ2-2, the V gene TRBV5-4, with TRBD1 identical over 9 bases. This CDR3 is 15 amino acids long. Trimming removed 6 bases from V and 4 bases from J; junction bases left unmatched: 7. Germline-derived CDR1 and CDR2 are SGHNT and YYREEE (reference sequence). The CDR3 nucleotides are TGTGCCAGCAAGCCGGACAGGGGAGTCACCGGGGAGCTGTTTTTT. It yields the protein CASKPDRGVTGELFF. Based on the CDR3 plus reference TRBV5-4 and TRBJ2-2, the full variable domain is ETGVTQSPTHLIKTRGQQVTLRCSSQSGHNTVSWYQQALGQGPQFIFQYYREEENGRGNFPPRFSGLQFPNYSSELNVNALELDDSALYLCASKPDRGVTGELFFGEGSRLTVL.

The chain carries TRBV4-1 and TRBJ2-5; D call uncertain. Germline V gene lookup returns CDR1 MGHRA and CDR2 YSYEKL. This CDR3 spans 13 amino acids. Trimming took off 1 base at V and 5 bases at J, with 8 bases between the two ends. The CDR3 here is CASSQVVGETQYF. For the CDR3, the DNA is TGCGCCAGCAGCCAAGTGGTAGGGGAGACCCAGTACTTC.

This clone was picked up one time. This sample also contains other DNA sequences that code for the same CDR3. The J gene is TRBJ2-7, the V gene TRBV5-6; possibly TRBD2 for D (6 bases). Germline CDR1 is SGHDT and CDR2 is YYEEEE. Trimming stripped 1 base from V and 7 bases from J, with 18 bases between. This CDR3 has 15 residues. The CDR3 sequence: CASSLRGTGNYEQYF. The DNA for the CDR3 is TGTGCCAGCAGCTTGAGAGGGACTGGAAATTATGAGCAGTACTTC.

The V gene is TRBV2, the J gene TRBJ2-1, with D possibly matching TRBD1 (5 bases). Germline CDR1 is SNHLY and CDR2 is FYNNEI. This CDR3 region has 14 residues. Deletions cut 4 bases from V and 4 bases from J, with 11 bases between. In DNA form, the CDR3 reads TGTGCCAGCAGTGGGGCAGACAGATACAATGAGCAGTTCTTC. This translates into CASSGADRYNEQFF.

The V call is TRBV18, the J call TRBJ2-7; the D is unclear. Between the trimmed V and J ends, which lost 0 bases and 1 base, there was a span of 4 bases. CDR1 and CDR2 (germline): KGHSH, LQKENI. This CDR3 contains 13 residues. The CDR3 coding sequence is TGTGCCAGCTCACCACCGGATTCCTACGAGCAGTACTTC. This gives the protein CASSPPDSYEQYF.

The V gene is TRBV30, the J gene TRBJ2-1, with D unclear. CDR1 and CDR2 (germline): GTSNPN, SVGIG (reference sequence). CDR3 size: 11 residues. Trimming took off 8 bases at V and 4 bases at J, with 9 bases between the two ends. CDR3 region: CAAGGYNEQFF. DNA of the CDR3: TGTGCCGCAGGCGGTTACAATGAGCAGTTCTTC.

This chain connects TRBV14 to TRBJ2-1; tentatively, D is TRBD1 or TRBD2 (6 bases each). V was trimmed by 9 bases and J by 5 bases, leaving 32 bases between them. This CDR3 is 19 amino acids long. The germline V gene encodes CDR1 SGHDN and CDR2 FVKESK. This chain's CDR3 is CASSADSVWVGGIDNEQFF. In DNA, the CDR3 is TGTGCCAGTAGTGCGGATTCGGTTTGGGTAGGGGGGATCGACAATGAGCAGTTCTTC.

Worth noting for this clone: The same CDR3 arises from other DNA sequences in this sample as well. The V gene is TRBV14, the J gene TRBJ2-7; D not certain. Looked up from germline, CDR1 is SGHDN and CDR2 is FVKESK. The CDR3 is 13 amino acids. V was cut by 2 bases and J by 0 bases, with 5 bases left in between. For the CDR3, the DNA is TGTGCCAGCAGCCAATTCCTCTCCTACGAGCAGTACTTC. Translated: CASSQFLSYEQYF.

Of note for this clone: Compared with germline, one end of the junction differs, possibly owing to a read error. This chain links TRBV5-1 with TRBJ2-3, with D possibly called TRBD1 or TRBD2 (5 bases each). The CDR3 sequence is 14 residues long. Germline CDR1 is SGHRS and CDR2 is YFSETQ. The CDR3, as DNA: TGCGCCAGCAGCTGGGACCCTAACCCAGGTACGCAGTATTTC. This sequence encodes CASSWDPNPGTQYF.

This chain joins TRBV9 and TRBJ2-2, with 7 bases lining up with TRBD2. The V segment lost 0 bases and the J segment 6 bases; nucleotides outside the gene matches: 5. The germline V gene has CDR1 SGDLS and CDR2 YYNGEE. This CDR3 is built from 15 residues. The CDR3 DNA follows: TGTGCCAGCAGCGTAGGCGGGAGTGGGGCCGGGGAGCTGTTTTTT. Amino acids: CASSVGGSGAGELFF.

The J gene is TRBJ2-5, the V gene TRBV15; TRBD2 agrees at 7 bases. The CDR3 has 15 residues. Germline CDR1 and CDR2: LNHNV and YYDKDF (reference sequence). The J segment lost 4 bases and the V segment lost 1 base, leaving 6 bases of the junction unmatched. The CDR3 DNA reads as TGTGCCACCAGCAGAGTTGGACTAGTAGGAGAGACCCAGTACTTC. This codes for CATSRVGLVGETQYF.

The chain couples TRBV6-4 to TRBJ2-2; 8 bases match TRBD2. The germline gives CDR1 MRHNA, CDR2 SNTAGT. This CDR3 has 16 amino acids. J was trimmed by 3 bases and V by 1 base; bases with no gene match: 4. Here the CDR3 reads CASSDFGGGDTGELFF. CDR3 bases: TGTGCCAGCAGTGACTTCGGGGGGGGCGACACCGGGGAGCTGTTTTTT.

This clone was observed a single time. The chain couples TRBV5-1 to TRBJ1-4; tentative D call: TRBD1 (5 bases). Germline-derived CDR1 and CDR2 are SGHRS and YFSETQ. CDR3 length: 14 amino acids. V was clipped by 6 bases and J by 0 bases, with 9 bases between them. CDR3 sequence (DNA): TGCGCCAGCAAACAGGAGGCAACTAATGAAAAACTGTTTTTT. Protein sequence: CASKQEATNEKLFF.

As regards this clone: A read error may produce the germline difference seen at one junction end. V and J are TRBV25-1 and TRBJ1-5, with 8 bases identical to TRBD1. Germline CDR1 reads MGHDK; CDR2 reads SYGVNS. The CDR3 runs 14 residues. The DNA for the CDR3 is TGTGCCAGCAGTGCCCCAGGGGGCAATCAGCTCCAGCATTTT. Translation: CASSAPGGNQLQHF.

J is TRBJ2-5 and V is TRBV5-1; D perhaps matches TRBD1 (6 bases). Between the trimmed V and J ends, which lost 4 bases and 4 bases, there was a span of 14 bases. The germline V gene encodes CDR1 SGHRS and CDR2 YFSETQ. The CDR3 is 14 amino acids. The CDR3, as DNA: TGCGCCAGCAGCGAGGGGACACCCAGAGAGACCCAGTACTTC. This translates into CASSEGTPRETQYF.

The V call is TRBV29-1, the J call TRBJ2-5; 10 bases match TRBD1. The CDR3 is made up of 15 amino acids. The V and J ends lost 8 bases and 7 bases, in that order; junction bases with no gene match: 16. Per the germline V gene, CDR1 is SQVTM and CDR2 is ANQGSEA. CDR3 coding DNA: TGCAGCATCCCGGAACCGGGACAGGGGCGGGGGACCCAGTACTTC. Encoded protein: CSIPEPGQGRGTQYF.